These 3 T cell receptor beta chains were all obtained from the same sample, sequenced in a study of cytomegalovirus exposure and HLA in healthy donors. The PCR had 60 Vbeta and 13 Jbeta primers. Only in-frame clones appear in the TCRdb table, and some are missing; sequencing was by immunoSEQ multiplex PCR. The sample yields 65,000 to 85,000 clones, roughly 70% seen once. Material for sequencing was PBMCs. The receptor set was obtained from a male donor in good health and CMV-seropositive.

CDR3: CASSPFRVTEAFF. CDR3 DNA sequence: TGTGCCAGCAGCCCCTTTCGGGTCACTGAAGCTTTCTTT. The chain recombines TRBV7-8 with TRBJ1-1; D is unresolved. Germline V lookup: CDR1 SGHVS, CDR2 FQNEAQ. This CDR3 is built from 13 residues. V shed 5 bases and J shed 4 bases, with 11 bases lying between them.

This clone was counted a few times. V gene TRBV6-6 combines with J gene TRBJ2-1; D possibly corresponds to TRBD2 (5 bases). V dropped 7 bases and J dropped 3 bases, with 16 bases sitting between them. Per the germline V gene, CDR1 is MNHNY and CDR2 is SVGAGI (reference sequence). The CDR3 totals 15 residues. CDR3 protein: CASTRRSGFYNEQFF. The CDR3 bases are TGTGCCAGCACCCGGAGGAGTGGTTTCTACAATGAGCAGTTCTTC.

The genes are TRBV5-1 and TRBJ2-3, with 7 bases identical to TRBD2. Unmatched junction bases numbered 14, after V lost 5 bases and J lost 2 bases. CDR1 and CDR2 from the germline V gene are SGHRS and YFSETQ. The CDR3 has 17 residues. The CDR3 here is CASRIGTAGLYTDTQYF. In nucleotides, the CDR3 is TGCGCCAGCAGGATAGGCACAGCGGGGCTCTACACAGATACGCAGTATTTT.